Sequencing of this TCR beta chain was carried out in a study of T cell repertoires in cytomegalovirus infection (dated by TCRdb to about 2019). Regarding the study in general: Alongside well-studied HLA-B-restricted epitopes, the peptide stimulations were aimed at recently identified HLA-C-restricted CMV epitopes, whose presentation resists viral immunomodulation. Donor HLA type was relevant to the analysis, as public TCR beta signatures indicated carriage of CMV infection together with the matching HLA type. The paper as a whole reports these results and caveats: Carriers of CMV infection plus the relevant HLA type were discriminated by the cumulative frequency of public TCR beta family members in the study cohort and in an independent approximately 360-donor cohort. In the ex vivo response, HLA-C-restricted CMV-specific TCR beta clonotypes were dominant, and in two of eight donors the single most frequent clonotype came from this HLA-C-restricted group.

The sequencing machine was an Illumina HiSeq 1500. TCRdb's own reprocessing of the public reads used fastp at Q25 and MiXCR and kept productive beta chains. CDR3 protein sequences are deduplicated, and each keeps its most common genes and DNA. The sample contains 35,000 to 55,000 distinct CDR3 sequences, about 19% of them found a single time. The top ten clones comprise roughly 50% of the sample. The CDR3 numbers 18 residues from cysteine through phenylalanine. This entry keeps only the CDR3 DNA: 54 bases, framed from base 1. According to the germline V gene, CDR1 reads LGHNA and CDR2 reads YSLEER. The germline ends are 16 bases apart after V is trimmed by 1 base and J by 1 base. This clonotype was counted between two and nine times. The specificity of this receptor is unknown. Base-call qualities are not available, and no considerably larger clone is one nucleotide away. Taken with the paper, the label for treatment or condition translates to: in vitro stimulation with specific CMV peptide epitopes to enrich CMV-specific T cells.

This TCR was sampled from a human donor in good health (CMV status not recorded). Some clones in this sample may be carry-over from other donors' samples. The chain uses TRBV4-3 and TRBJ2-2; the D gene is perhaps TRBD1, on 6 matching bases. This sample comprised CD8+ T cells from cultured PBMCs, obtained from culture after CMV antigen stimulation. The nucleotides are TGCGCCAGCAGCCAAGTTCTACCGGGACAACAGAACACCGGGGAGCTGTTTTTT. The translation is CASSQVLPGQQNTGELFF.